A single sample is the source of the 28 T cell receptor beta chains below, sequenced in a study of cytomegalovirus exposure and HLA in healthy donors. The PCR used 60 Vbeta and 13 Jbeta primers. Repertoires were generated with immunoSEQ multiplex PCR, while TCRdb's copy carries only in-frame clones and drops some. The sample lists about 64,000 clones, around 82% seen once, with around 7.4% in the top ten. Sequencing was performed on PBMCs. The receptors stem from a young man in good health and CMV-seropositive.

The chain uses TRBV6-1 and TRBJ1-5; D is perhaps TRBD1 (5 bases). There are 14 residues in the CDR3. Trimming cost V 4 bases and J 0 bases, with 7 bases left between them. In germline, CDR1 is MNHNS, CDR2 SASEGT. The CDR3 sequence is CASSATGSNQPQHF. CDR3 DNA: TGTGCCAGCAGTGCAACAGGTAGCAATCAGCCCCAGCATTTT.

The V gene is TRBV4-1, the J gene TRBJ2-3; 12 bases map to TRBD2. The J segment lost 2 bases and the V segment lost 1 base, leaving 7 bases of the junction unmatched. The CDR3 is made up of 18 amino acids. The V gene's germline CDR1 is MGHRA and CDR2 YSYEKL. This chain's CDR3 is CASSQVPSGGGSTDTQYF. The CDR3 DNA reads TGCGCCAGCAGCCAAGTTCCTAGCGGGGGGGGCTCCACAGATACGCAGTATTTT.

This sequence joins TRBV7-9 and TRBJ1-1; maybe TRBD1 (6 bases). V lost 4 bases, J lost 1 base, and 10 bases lay in between. CDR3 length: 14 amino acids. Germline CDR1 and CDR2: SEHNR and FQNEAQ (reference sequence). CDR3 nucleotide sequence: TGTGCCAGCAGCTCGGGACACCAGAACACTGAAGCTTTCTTT. The encoded protein is CASSSGHQNTEAFF. Looking up the rest from reference TRBV7-9 and TRBJ1-1 gives the full variable domain: DTGVSQNPRHKITKRGQNVTFRCDPISEHNRLYWYRQTLGQGPEFLTYFQNEAQLEKSRLLSDRFSAERPKGSFSTLEIQRTEQGDSAMYLCASSSGHQNTEAFFGQGTRLTVV.

Worth noting for this clone: The junction shows a germline mismatch at one end, possibly a read error. V is TRBV7-7 and J is TRBJ2-1; 7 bases are shared with TRBD1. Germline CDR1 is SSHAT and CDR2 is FNYEAQ (reference sequence). The CDR3 spans 12 residues. The DNA of the CDR3 is TGTGCTAGCAGCCGGGACAGCGGTGAGCAGTTCTTC. It yields the protein CASSRDSGEQFF.

This clone was counted a few times. This rearrangement joins TRBV29-1 to TRBJ2-7; 9 bases align to TRBD1. Germline V gives CDR1 SQVTM, CDR2 ANQGSEA. The CDR3 covers 14 residues. J lost 0 bases, V lost 6 bases, and 6 bases had no gene match. CDR3 residues: CSVWWTGASYEQYF. The DNA for the CDR3 is TGCAGCGTCTGGTGGACAGGGGCCTCCTACGAGCAGTACTTC.

The gene calls are TRBV19 and TRBJ1-1; D unresolved. The CDR3 runs to 14 residues. Germline V gene sequence: CDR1 LNHDA, CDR2 SQIVND (reference sequence). V lost 5 bases, J lost 5 bases, and 15 bases lay in between. The CDR3 is CASSAQRVGTEAFF. The CDR3 region has the DNA TGTGCCAGTAGTGCCCAGCGGGTAGGAACTGAAGCTTTCTTT.

The chain is built from TRBV9 and TRBJ1-4; the D gene is possibly TRBD1 (6 bases). Between the trimmed V and J ends, which lost 4 bases and 3 bases, there was a span of 13 bases. The CDR3 extends over 15 amino acids. CDR1 and CDR2 (germline): SGDLS, YYNGEE. CDR3 coding DNA: TGTGCCAGCAGCCCAGAGGACAGAGCTAATGAAAAACTGTTTTTT. Its protein is CASSPEDRANEKLFF. The full variable domain, with the rest looked up from reference TRBV9 and TRBJ1-4, is DSGVTQTPKHLITATGQRVTLRCSPRSGDLSVYWYQQSLDQGLQFLIQYYNGEERAKGNILERFSAQQFPDLHSELNLSSLELGDSALYFCASSPEDRANEKLFFGSGTQLSVL.

This chain joins TRBV7-2 and TRBJ1-2; no clear D. The germline V gene has CDR1 SGHTA and CDR2 FQGNSA. The CDR3 runs 14 residues. V lost 5 bases, J lost 4 bases, and 14 bases lay in between. The CDR3 loop is CASSPPAERYGYTF. DNA of the CDR3: TGTGCCAGCAGCCCCCCGGCAGAGCGCTATGGCTACACCTTC. Full variable domain (remainder filled in from reference TRBV7-2 and TRBJ1-2): GAGVSQSPSNKVTEKGKDVELRCDPISGHTALYWYRQSLGQGLEFLIYFQGNSAPDKSGLPSDRFSAERTGGSVSTLTIQRTQQEDSAVYLCASSPPAERYGYTFGSGTRLTVV.

As concerns this clone: Compared with germline, one end of the junction differs, possibly owing to a read error. V is TRBV19 and J is TRBJ1-1; D ambiguous. From germline, CDR1 is LNHDA and CDR2 SQIVND (reference sequence). The CDR3 runs to 15 residues. This CDR3 is CASNDPGGGNAEAFF. For the CDR3, the DNA is TGTGCCAGTAATGACCCGGGTGGAGGGAACGCTGAAGCTTTCTTT.

Of note for this clone: A junction boundary mismatches the germline segment, possibly from a read error. The genes are TRBV29-1 and TRBJ1-1; possible D gene TRBD1, 5 bases. The germline V gene encodes CDR1 SQVTM and CDR2 ANQGSEA. There are 15 residues in the CDR3. Here the CDR3 DNA reads TGCAGCGTTGAGACAGCCCAAGCTATGAACACTGGAGCTTTCTTT. Protein product: CSVETAQAMNTGAFF.

The V and J genes are TRBV6-6 and TRBJ2-7; the match to TRBD2 covers 13 bases. CDR1 and CDR2 from the germline V gene are MNHNY and SVGAGI (reference sequence). There are 16 residues in the CDR3. J gave up 5 bases and V 2 bases, and 6 bases lay outside the gene matches. The CDR3 here is CASSYPGTSGTHEQYF. The CDR3 DNA reads TGTGCCAGCAGTTACCCAGGGACTAGCGGGACCCACGAGCAGTACTTC.

J is TRBJ1-1 and V is TRBV10-3; a weak D match, TRBD1 (6 bases). The germline CDR1 and CDR2 sequences are ENHRY and SYGVKD. The CDR3 runs 15 residues. V lost 0 bases to trimming and J lost 5 bases, with 13 bases between them. The CDR3 DNA is TGTGCCATCAGTGAGTCGCGGGGGCGTGAGACTGAAGCTTTCTTT. Amino acid sequence: CAISESRGRETEAFF.

The V and J genes are TRBV25-1 and TRBJ1-2; tentative D call: TRBD1 (5 bases). The CDR3 runs to 13 residues. CDR1 is MGHDK, CDR2 SYGVNS, per germline. Trimming removed 6 bases from V and 8 bases from J, with 16 bases in between. This CDR3 reads CASSPPAGQGYTF. As DNA, the CDR3 is TGTGCCAGCAGCCCACCCGCAGGGCAGGGCTACACCTTC.

V gene TRBV10-1 combines with J gene TRBJ1-3; D uncertain. This CDR3 is built from 10 residues. Per germline, CDR1 WNHNN and CDR2 SYGVQD (reference sequence). V lost 8 bases and J lost 4, with 3 bases in between. CDR3 coding DNA: TGCGCCAGCCGGGGAAACACCATATATTTT. This gives the protein CASRGNTIYF.

In its sample, this clone was seen a few times. The chain combines TRBV6-5 with TRBJ2-2; TRBD2 agrees at 7 bases. The CDR3 is made up of 13 amino acids. V gave up 2 bases and J gave up 6 bases; unmatched junction bases: 0. Germline CDR1 is MNHEY and CDR2 is SVGAGI. The CDR3 region is CASSYGGAGELFF. The DNA of the CDR3 is TGTGCCAGCAGTTACGGGGGGGCCGGGGAGCTGTTTTTT.

This CDR3 reads CASSDGAGGEKLFF. The DNA of the CDR3 is TGTGCCAGCAGTGACGGGGCCGGGGGGGAAAAACTGTTTTTT. This sequence joins TRBV2 and TRBJ1-4, with D perhaps TRBD1 (5 bases). Deletions cut 3 bases from V and 8 bases from J, with 13 bases between. The CDR3 covers 14 residues. Germline loops: CDR1 SNHLY, CDR2 FYNNEI.

The chain links TRBV2 to TRBJ2-7, with D tentatively TRBD2 (6 bases). The V gene's germline CDR1 is SNHLY and CDR2 FYNNEI. V lost 3 bases and J lost 2, with 11 bases in between. CDR3 size: 14 residues. CDR3 protein: CASSDMGGTYEQYF. The CDR3, as DNA: TGTGCCAGCAGTGATATGGGGGGTACCTACGAGCAGTACTTC.

This clone showed up just a few times. V usage is TRBV29-1 and J usage is TRBJ1-3; D not resolved. Germline V gene data show CDR1 as SQVTM and CDR2 as ANQGSEA. The CDR3 covers 11 residues. Trimming shortened V by 6 bases and J by 3 bases, and 6 bases separated the two germline ends. CDR3 sequence (DNA): TGCAGCGTCCCGTTTGGAAACACCATATATTTT. Its translation is CSVPFGNTIYF. Drawing the rest from reference TRBV29-1 and TRBJ1-3, the complete variable domain is SAVISQKPSRDICQRGTSLTIQCQVDSQVTMMFWYRQQPGQSLTLIATANQGSEATYESGFVIDKFPISRPNLTFSTLTVSNMSPEDSSIYLCSVPFGNTIYFGEGSWLTVV.

This rearrangement joins TRBV25-1 to TRBJ1-2; D unresolved. V lost 6 bases and J lost 5, with 10 bases in between. Germline V gene sequence: CDR1 MGHDK, CDR2 SYGVNS. This CDR3 is 12 amino acids long. CDR3 nucleotide sequence: TGTGCCAGCAGCGGGAGTGCTTATGGCTACACCTTC. Translating it yields CASSGSAYGYTF.

The V call is TRBV14, the J call TRBJ1-4; tentative D call: TRBD1 (6 bases). Germline CDR1 SGHDN, CDR2 FVKESK. V was trimmed by 0 bases and J by 14 bases, leaving 10 bases between them. This CDR3 has 12 residues. In DNA, the CDR3 is TGTGCCAGCAGCCAAGACCGGGACAATCTGTTTTTT. This gives the protein CASSQDRDNLFF.

The gene calls are TRBV7-8 and TRBJ2-3, with D perhaps TRBD2 (7 bases). CDR1 and CDR2 from the germline V gene are SGHVS and FQNEAQ. V was clipped by 4 bases and J by 4 bases, with 15 bases between them. The CDR3 is 15 residues long. CDR3: CASSSAGAVPDTQYF. The CDR3 DNA reads TGTGCCAGCAGCTCCGCGGGGGCGGTCCCAGATACGCAGTATTTT. The entire variable domain, with the rest obtained from reference TRBV7-8 and TRBJ2-3, is as follows: GAGVSQSPRYKVAKRGQDVALRCDPISGHVSLFWYQQALGQGPEFLTYFQNEAQLDKSGLPSDRFFAERPEGSVSTLKIQRTQQEDSAVYLCASSSAGAVPDTQYFGPGTRLTVL.

In its sample, this clone was seen a few times. The J gene is TRBJ2-1, the V gene TRBV4-1; D possibly corresponds to TRBD2 (5 bases). The CDR3 is made up of 14 amino acids. V was cut by 4 bases and J by 10 bases, with 17 bases left in between. CDR1 is MGHRA, CDR2 YSYEKL, per germline. The DNA for the CDR3 is TGCGCCAGCAGCCTCACCCTTAATTCGGGGGAGCAGTTCTTC. Protein sequence: CASSLTLNSGEQFF.

This clone was recorded a few times. This chain joins TRBV13 and TRBJ2-1, with 7 bases fitting TRBD1. The CDR3 is 15 residues long. Germline lookup yields CDR1 PRHDT and CDR2 FYEKMQ (reference sequence). Trimming removed 3 bases from V and 6 bases from J; junction bases left unmatched: 8. The CDR3 sequence is CASSFWQGVGNEQFF. The CDR3 DNA is TGTGCCAGCAGCTTCTGGCAGGGGGTGGGCAATGAGCAGTTCTTC.

This clone was counted at least ten times. This sequence joins TRBV6-5 and TRBJ2-1; D unresolved. The V and J ends lost 6 bases and 1 base respectively, with 10 bases between them. In germline, CDR1 is MNHEY, CDR2 SVGAGI. This CDR3 region has 14 residues. CDR3 region: CASRYQASYNEQFF. The CDR3 DNA reads TGTGCCAGCAGGTACCAAGCATCCTACAATGAGCAGTTCTTC.

The genes are TRBV6-4 and TRBJ2-3; 7 bases map to TRBD2. V dropped 3 bases and J dropped 4; count of bases not matched to a gene: 10. The CDR3 runs 16 residues. Germline V CDR1 and CDR2: MRHNA, SNTAGT. The CDR3 nucleotides are TGTGCCAGCAGTGAGATGGGCGGGAGAGGGGCAGATACGCAGTATTTT. Amino acids: CASSEMGGRGADTQYF.

The rearrangement uses TRBV25-1 and TRBJ1-2, with 7 bases matching TRBD1. Germline V CDR1 and CDR2: MGHDK, SYGVNS. The CDR3 length is 13 residues. V lost 5 bases, J lost 6 bases, and 6 bases stayed unmatched. This CDR3 reads CASSFKGANGYTF. The CDR3 DNA reads as TGTGCCAGCAGTTTTAAGGGGGCTAATGGCTACACCTTC.

The chain combines TRBV30 with TRBJ1-1; tentative D call: TRBD1 (6 bases). Trimming left V 0 bases short and J 10 bases short, with 18 bases between. The CDR3 length is 14 residues. Germline values: CDR1 GTSNPN, CDR2 SVGIG (reference sequence). The CDR3 loop is CAWSVRRGPGTAFF. The CDR3 bases are TGTGCCTGGAGTGTTCGGCGGGGGCCCGGGACAGCTTTCTTT.

The V gene is TRBV7-8, the J gene TRBJ2-3, with a possible D match to TRBD2 (7 bases). The CDR3 totals 17 residues. The germline gives CDR1 SGHVS, CDR2 FQNEAQ. The V end lost 5 bases, the J end lost 4 bases, and 22 bases lay between the germline ends. The CDR3 bases are TGTGCCAGCAGCCCTGAACTGAGCGGGGCAGGGGCAGATACGCAGTATTTT. Its protein is CASSPELSGAGADTQYF.